Shown below are 23 T cell receptor beta chains from a single sample sequenced in a study of T cells in Graves' hyperthyroidism and ophthalmopathy (dated by TCRdb to about 2019). The library came from multiplex PCR. TCRdb records Illumina HiSeq 2000 as the sequencer. Amplification of TCR beta CDR3 regions was carried out from RNA transcripts. A first-round RT-PCR of the TCR CDR3 used the HTBI primer set with the Qiagen OneStep RT-PCR kit. TCRdb passed the public sequencing reads through fastp at Q25 and MiXCR, retaining productive beta sequences. Each entry merges the rows of one CDR3 protein and shows their most common DNA and genes. The sample table lists more than 550,000 distinct CDR3 sequences, 45% of them with a count of one. The ten largest clones represent roughly 7.2% of the sample. The sample taken for sequencing was peripheral blood or thyroid tissue (not recorded which). These TCRs come from an adult man with Graves' disease, either hyperthyroidism or ophthalmopathy (not recorded which).

This clonotype occurred once. The chain is built from TRBV20-1 and TRBJ1-5; TRBD1 might be the D (5 bases). The CDR3 length is 16 residues. Germline V lookup: CDR1 DFQATT, CDR2 SNEGSKA (reference sequence). The ends were cut back, 6 bases at V and 2 bases at J, with 20 bases in the middle. The CDR3 sequence is CSAPLARGIGNQPQHF. The CDR3 DNA reads TGCAGTGCCCCCCTCGCGAGGGGTATAGGCAATCAGCCCCAGCATTTT.

This clonotype was detected once. A read error may explain this, as a much larger clone is one base away. V is TRBV2 and J is TRBJ1-2; no definite D call. Germline-derived CDR1 and CDR2 are SNHLY and FYNNEI. The CDR3 contains 11 residues. CDR3 sequence (DNA): TGTGTCAGCAGTGAACAGTATGGCTACACCTTC. Translated, it gives CVSSEQYGYTF.

At least ten counts were recorded for this clonotype. The junction and the germline gene differ at one end; a read error may be behind it. This chain links TRBV7-6 with TRBJ2-5; 11 positions agree with TRBD1. This CDR3 contains 15 residues. Germline V gene lookup returns CDR1 SGHVS and CDR2 FNYEAQ. The CDR3: CASSRGQGARETQYF. CDR3 nucleotide sequence: TGTGCTAGCAGCCGAGGACAGGGGGCTCGGGAGACCCAGTACTTC.

This clonotype was found many times. The chain employs TRBV15 and TRBJ1-5; the D is unclear. The CDR3 spans 15 residues. V gave up 0 bases and J gave up 6 bases, with 12 bases separating them. CDR1 LNHNV and CDR2 YYDKDF come from the germline V gene (reference sequence). CDR3 amino acids: CATSRDMAVAQPQHF. The CDR3 bases are TGTGCCACCAGCAGAGATATGGCAGTGGCTCAGCCCCAGCATTTT.

This clonotype was recorded at least ten times. This sequence joins TRBV25-1 and TRBJ1-4; TRBD1 agrees at 7 bases. Germline CDR1 reads MGHDK; CDR2 reads SYGVNS. CDR3 length: 14 residues. J gave up 4 bases and V 3 bases, and 2 bases lay outside the gene matches. The CDR3 DNA follows: TGTGCCAGCAGTGAGTGGGACAGTAATGAAAAACTGTTTTTT. Its translation is CASSEWDSNEKLFF.

This clonotype came up once. The rearrangement uses TRBV12-5 and TRBJ1-6; D ambiguous. There are 12 residues in the CDR3. V dropped 0 bases and J dropped 8 bases, with 2 bases sitting between them. From germline, CDR1 is LGHNT and CDR2 FRNRAP. CDR3 coding DNA: TGTGCTAGTGGTTTGGTACATTCACCCCTCCACTTT. Protein sequence: CASGLVHSPLHF.

A word on this clonotype: One base away lies a much larger clone, so this may be a sequencing read error. This chain uses TRBV6-4 with TRBJ1-3; TRBD1 matches at 9 bases. The V gene's germline CDR1 is MRHNA and CDR2 SNTAGT. Trimming at V came to 0 bases and at J to 3 bases, leaving 3 bases not matched to a gene. This CDR3 is 16 amino acids long. CDR3 residues: CASSDSRDRDGNTIYF. The CDR3 nucleotides are TGTGCCAGCAGTGACTCCCGGGACAGGGATGGAAACACCATATATTTT.

Of note for this clonotype: It is likely a read error, because the conserved phenylalanine at the end of the CDR3 is missing. This sequence joins TRBV20-1 and TRBJ2-5, with TRBD1 matching over 9 bases. The CDR3 runs to 12 residues. V was clipped by 7 bases and J by 2 bases; unmatched bases: 2. The germline CDR1 and CDR2 sequences are DFQATT and SNEGSKA (reference sequence). CDR3 residues: CSVGQGQETQYV. CDR3 DNA sequence: TGCAGTGTCGGACAGGGGCAAGAGACCCAGTACGTC.

In this sample, this clonotype turned up many times. The chain is built from TRBV7-9 and TRBJ1-2, with TRBD1 identical over 8 bases. V shed 4 bases, J shed 8 bases, and the junction held 6 bases outside the gene matches. Germline-derived CDR1 and CDR2 are SEHNR and FQNEAQ (reference sequence). The CDR3 is made up of 13 amino acids. In DNA form, the CDR3 reads TGTGCCAGCAGCTATACAGGGGGAGAGGGCTACACCTTC. Protein product: CASSYTGGEGYTF. Drawing the rest from reference TRBV7-9 and TRBJ1-2, the complete variable domain is DTGVSQNPRHKITKRGQNVTFRCDPISEHNRLYWYRQTLGQGPEFLTYFQNEAQLEKSRLLSDRFSAERPKGSFSTLEIQRTEQGDSAMYLCASSYTGGEGYTFGSGTRLTVV.

CDR3 region: CASSVDRVGEQYF. CDR3 bases: TGTGCCAGCAGCGTAGACAGGGTGGGCGAGCAGTACTTC. This sequence joins TRBV9 and TRBJ2-7; tentative D call: TRBD1 (6 bases). The germline gives CDR1 SGDLS, CDR2 YYNGEE. V was trimmed by 0 bases and J by 6 bases, leaving 10 bases between them. The CDR3 extends over 13 amino acids.

The chain has TRBV20-1 and TRBJ1-5; 7 bases map to TRBD1. The CDR3 totals 17 residues. The V gene's germline CDR1 is DFQATT and CDR2 SNEGSKA (reference sequence). The junction had 11 bases not matched to a gene; V was cut back by 3 bases and J by 0 bases. The CDR3 loop is CSASRDSQRYSNQPQHF. DNA for the CDR3: TGCAGTGCTAGTAGGGACAGCCAGCGATATAGCAATCAGCCCCAGCATTTT.

This clonotype was seen more than once but under ten times. The chain uses TRBV5-7 and TRBJ1-2; 10 bases map to TRBD1. TRBV5-7 has ORF status, its function being uncertain. V shed 4 bases and J 7 bases; nucleotides not matched to a gene: 13. The CDR3 contains 16 residues. The CDR3 nucleotides read TGTGCCAGCAGCCTAAGCCCGGGACAGGGGTATGGTGGCTACACCTTC. It encodes CASSLSPGQGYGGYTF.

The chain recombines TRBV2 with TRBJ1-4; D may be TRBD1 (6 bases). The germline CDR1 and CDR2 sequences are SNHLY and FYNNEI. V lost 6 bases and J lost 7, with 15 bases in between. The CDR3 totals 14 residues. Here the CDR3 reads CASRGGVGGEKLFF. The DNA for the CDR3 is TGTGCCAGCAGGGGGGGGGTAGGGGGTGAAAAACTGTTTTTT.

This clonotype was seen a handful of times. The chain carries TRBV19 and TRBJ1-5; D unclear. CDR1 LNHDA and CDR2 SQIVND come from the germline V gene (reference sequence). Trimming removed 1 base at V and 4 bases at J, with 8 bases between. The length of the CDR3 is 14 residues. CDR3 DNA: TGTGCCAGTAGTATAGTTGGGGAGAATCAGCCCCAGCATTTT. It is translated as CASSIVGENQPQHF. The full variable domain, with the rest looked up from reference TRBV19 and TRBJ1-5, is DGGITQSPKYLFRKEGQNVTLSCEQNLNHDAMYWYRQDPGQGLRLIYYSQIVNDFQKGDIAEGYSVSREKKESFPLTVTSAQKNPTAFYLCASSIVGENQPQHFGDGTRLSIL.

This clonotype was recorded a few times. V gene TRBV20-1 combines with J gene TRBJ1-1; no firm D call. The CDR3 totals 14 residues. CDR1 is DFQATT, CDR2 SNEGSKA, per germline (reference sequence). V lost 1 base, J lost 4 bases, and 13 bases lay in between. The CDR3 nucleotides read TGCAGTGCTAGAGCAAGGACTGGGAGCACTGAAGCTTTCTTT. Protein product: CSARARTGSTEAFF.

The chain recombines TRBV5-4 with TRBJ1-6, with 10 positions matching TRBD1. CDR3 length: 15 residues. V trimming: 0 bases; J trimming: 10 bases; junction bases outside the gene matches: 4. Per germline, CDR1 SGHNT and CDR2 YYREEE (reference sequence). CDR3 in amino acids: CASSLVGQGRSPLHF. In DNA, the CDR3 is TGTGCCAGCAGCTTGGTGGGACAGGGGCGGTCACCCCTCCACTTT.

The chain uses TRBV20-1 and TRBJ2-5; 9 bases are a match to TRBD1. The CDR3 extends over 14 amino acids. Germline V CDR1 and CDR2: DFQATT, SNEGSKA (reference sequence). With 3 bases clipped from V and 2 bases from J, the junction kept 4 bases outside the gene matches. Here the CDR3 reads CSARRQGVQETQYF. The CDR3 nucleotides are TGCAGTGCTAGGCGACAGGGGGTTCAAGAGACCCAGTACTTC.

The chain links TRBV2 to TRBJ1-4, with unresolved D. V was pared by 1 base and J by 7 bases, with 10 bases between. The germline V gene encodes CDR1 SNHLY and CDR2 FYNNEI. The CDR3 is 14 amino acids. The CDR3 here is CASSEEGRIEKLFF. The CDR3 DNA sequence: TGTGCCAGCAGTGAAGAGGGCAGGATTGAAAAACTGTTTTTT.

The V call is TRBV6-1, the J call TRBJ1-4, with 7 bases aligning to TRBD1. V lost 6 bases and J lost 5; bases outside the gene matches: 6. The CDR3 runs 14 residues. In germline, CDR1 is MNHNS, CDR2 SASEGT. The CDR3 here is CASRGGTENEKLFF. CDR3 DNA: TGTGCCAGCAGGGGAGGGACAGAAAATGAAAAACTGTTTTTT.

Comments on this clonotype: The junction departs from the called germline gene at one end, perhaps through a read error. V usage is TRBV2 and J usage is TRBJ1-6; D is ambiguous. Germline CDR1 is SNHLY and CDR2 is FYNNEI. The CDR3 is 15 amino acids. The CDR3 bases are TGTGCCAGCAGACGGGAAACCTCCTATAATTCACCCCTCCGCTTT. This gives the protein CASRRETSYNSPLRF.

V is TRBV12-3 or TRBV12-4 and J is TRBJ1-5, with TRBD1 as a possible D gene (5 bases). The germline V and J ends were trimmed by 3 bases and 2 bases, with 14 bases remaining between them. The CDR3 runs to 16 residues. The CDR3 is CASSFRGRGGNQPQHF. The CDR3 nucleotides read TGTGCCAGCAGTTTCAGAGGGCGGGGGGGCAATCAGCCCCAGCATTTT.

The chain is built from TRBV7-8 and TRBJ1-3; D is unclear. Between the trimmed V and J ends, which lost 0 bases and 0 bases, there was a span of 15 bases. CDR3 length: 18 amino acids. Germline V lookup: CDR1 SGHVS, CDR2 FQNEAQ. The CDR3 DNA reads TGTGCCAGCAGCTTAGCGTGGGGTGCGATAAGCTCTGGAAACACCATATATTTT. This encodes CASSLAWGAISSGNTIYF.

The chain uses TRBV10-3 and TRBJ1-2; weak D call: TRBD1 (5 bases). The CDR3 covers 13 residues. The germline CDR1 and CDR2 sequences are ENHRY and SYGVKD. The V gene lost 3 bases and the J gene lost 6 bases, with 11 bases spanning the gap. In DNA, the CDR3 is TGTGCCATCAGTGAAAGGGGCATCCATGGCTACACCTTC. Amino acids: CAISERGIHGYTF.